The sequence of this T cell receptor beta chain was determined in a study of vaccination and CD4 T cells after COVID-19. Deletions cut 5 bases from V and 3 bases from J, with 14 bases between. This CDR3 is 14 amino acids long. The germline gives CDR1 SGHVS, CDR2 FQNEAQ. The assay that was used to sequence DNA from cultured CD4+ T cells was the Oncomine TCR Beta short-read assay. TCRdb re-called the PCR reads through MiXCR, storing one row per CDR3 protein. Among about 14,000 distinct CDR3 sequences listed, just over 55% were seen once. For this clonotype: The target antigen is unknown.

Treatment described: roughly 11-day PBMC culture with coronavirus spike peptide pools or control peptides (ViraFEST assay). First, ViraFEST expanded antigen-specific T cells with peptide pools, and next it sequenced the TCRs. The chain uses TRBV7-8 and TRBJ2-7; D might be TRBD1 or TRBD2, each matching 5 bases. The specimen sequenced was CD4+ T cells from blood, cultured in vitro. The source is a human donor who had recovered from COVID-19. CDR3 sequence: CASSTTGTLYEQYF. CDR3 nucleotides: TGTGCCAGCAGCACCACCGGGACCCTCTACGAGCAGTACTTC.